The source of this T cell receptor (beta chain) is a study of identifying expanded T cells in peripheral blood. No infections or other immune events were documented during collection. Assay used: immunoSEQ multiplex PCR; TCRdb lists only in-frame clones, some missing. The sample has 85,000 to 120,000 clones, about 91% seen once. To note about this clone: Its target is unknown.

General observations from the study: Across healthy donors, higher total template counts meant significantly greater roughly 2-week count variance. Approximately 1.1 clones differed between technical replicates, versus approximately 17 and 20 over time.

The sequencing sample was made of blood. This sequence was found in a person between 18 and 75 years old in good health.

CDR3 in DNA: TGTGCCAGCAGCGCCTCAGGGCTAGCGGGAGGGACTGAGCAGTTCTTC. It encodes CASSASGLAGGTEQFF. V and J are TRBV6-4 and TRBJ2-1; the match to TRBD2 covers 12 bases. J gave up 9 bases and V 6 bases, and 12 bases lay outside the gene matches. Germline CDR1 is MRHNA and CDR2 is SNTAGT. CDR3 size: 16 residues.